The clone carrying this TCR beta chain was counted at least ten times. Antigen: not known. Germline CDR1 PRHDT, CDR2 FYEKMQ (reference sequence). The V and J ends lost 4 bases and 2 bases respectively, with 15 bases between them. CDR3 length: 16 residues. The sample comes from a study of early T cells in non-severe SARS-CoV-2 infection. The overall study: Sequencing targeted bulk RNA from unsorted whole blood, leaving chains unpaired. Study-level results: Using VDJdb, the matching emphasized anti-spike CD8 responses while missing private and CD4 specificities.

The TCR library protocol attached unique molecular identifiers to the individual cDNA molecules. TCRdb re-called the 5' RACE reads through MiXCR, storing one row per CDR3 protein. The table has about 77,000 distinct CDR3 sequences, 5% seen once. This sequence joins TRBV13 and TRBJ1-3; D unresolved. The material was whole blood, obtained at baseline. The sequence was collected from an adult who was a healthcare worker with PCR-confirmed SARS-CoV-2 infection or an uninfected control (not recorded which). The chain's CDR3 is CASSSPGAGPGNTIYF. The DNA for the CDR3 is TGTGCCAGCAGCTCACCCGGCGCAGGCCCTGGAAACACCATATATTTT.